The rows below give T cell receptor beta chains drawn from one sample of a study of T cells in Graves' hyperthyroidism and ophthalmopathy. TCRdb recomputed calls from the multiplex PCR reads with MiXCR, one row per CDR3 protein. The profile covers about 580,000 distinct CDR3 sequences, with roughly 50% appearing a single time and roughly 8.2% taken by the ten largest. The sample consisted of peripheral blood or thyroid tissue (not recorded which). The receptor set was obtained from a young woman with Graves' hyperthyroidism. The CDR3 runs from the conserved cysteine through the conserved F or W. D genes are given only for firm matches. Only part of the rows carry a size: once, few, many, or a class if the clone is expanded.

V,size,D,J,CDR3,DNA
TRBV15,many,TRBD1,TRBJ2-5,CATSSAGTAQETQYF,TGTGCCACCAGCAGCGCCGGGACAGCACAAGAGACCCAGTACTTC
TRBV2,many,NA,TRBJ1-1,CASRAGNTEAFF,TGTGCCAGCAGAGCAGGGAACACTGAAGCTTTCTTT
TRBV6-1,many,NA,TRBJ2-2,CASSEVEHSGGGELFF,TGTGCCAGCAGTGAAGTTGAGCACTCCGGCGGCGGGGAGCTGTTTTTT
TRBV4-1,few,NA,TRBJ1-6,CASSPYPGTNNSPLHF,TGCGCCAGCAGCCCTTACCCCGGGACAAATAATTCACCCCTCCACTTT
TRBV6-1,few,NA,TRBJ2-2,CASRTIRGRAGELFF,TGTGCCAGCAGGACAATCAGGGGAAGGGCCGGGGAGCTGTTTTTT
TRBV7-9,once,TRBD1,TRBJ2-7,CASSQAGGNEQYF,TGTGCCAGCAGCCAGGCAGGGGGCAACGAGCAGTACTTC
TRBV10-3,many,NA,TRBJ2-2,CAIRPGHRAGGELFF,TGTGCCATCCGCCCCGGACATCGTGCGGGTGGGGAGCTGTTTTTT
TRBV6-2/TRBV6-3,many,TRBD1,TRBJ2-7,CASCQRQGATYEQYF,TGTGCCAGCTGCCAACGACAGGGAGCAACCTACGAGCAGTACTTC
TRBV27,NA,NA,TRBJ2-7,CASSLIAGVQSYF,TGTGCCAGCAGTTTAATCGCTGGGGTGCAGAGTTACTTC
TRBV7-4,many,TRBD2,TRBJ2-2,CASSCPGTSGRAVGTGELFF,TGTGCCAGCAGCTGCCCCGGGACTAGCGGGAGGGCCGTTGGGACCGGGGAGCTGTTTTTT
TRBV12-3/TRBV12-4,NA,TRBD1,TRBJ1-1,CASSRDRGFTEAFF,TGTGCCAGCAGCCGGGACAGGGGATTCACTGAAGCTTTCTTT
TRBV7-9,NA,TRBD2,TRBJ2-7,CASSYTSGNYEQYF,TGTGCCAGCAGCTACACTAGCGGGAATTACGAGCAGTACTTC
TRBV6-5,many,NA,TRBJ2-7,CASSYSFAPTYEQYF,TGTGCCAGCAGTTACTCGTTCGCCCCTACCTACGAGCAGTACTTC
TRBV5-1,NA,TRBD2,TRBJ2-7,CASSSGGPYEQYF,TGCGCCAGCAGCTCGGGGGGACCCTACGAGCAGTACTTC
TRBV4-2,many,NA,TRBJ2-7,CASSQVASAFYEQYF,TGTGCCAGCAGCCAAGTGGCTAGCGCCTTCTACGAGCAGTACTTC
TRBV10-3,NA,TRBD2,TRBJ2-1,CAIGERELRNEQFF,TGTGCCATCGGCGAGCGGGAGCTGAGGAATGAGCAGTTCTTC
TRBV6-5,many,TRBD2,TRBJ2-5,CASSYGIAGDLETQYF,TGTGCCAGCAGTTACGGGATAGCGGGAGATCTGGAGACCCAGTACTTC
TRBV29-1,few,NA,TRBJ2-7,CSVEPDHLPNEQYF,TGCAGCGTTGAACCGGACCATCTTCCTAACGAGCAGTACTTC
TRBV5-1,NA,TRBD1,TRBJ2-7,CASSWTGDNLNEQYF,TGCGCCAGCAGCTGGACAGGAGATAACCTAAACGAGCAGTACTTC
TRBV5-1,NA,NA,TRBJ2-2,CASSSRGTFTGELFF,TGTGCCAGCAGCTCTCGCGGGACTTTCACCGGGGAGCTGTTTTTT
TRBV10-3,many,TRBD1,TRBJ2-7,CAISEAIRDSLYEQYF,TGTGCCATCAGTGAGGCGATCCGGGACAGCCTCTACGAGCAGTACTTC
TRBV19,few,TRBD1,TRBJ1-5,CASKGRQGGQPQHF,TGTGCCAGTAAGGGGCGACAGGGAGGGCAGCCCCAGCATTTT
TRBV7-2,NA,TRBD2,TRBJ2-3,CAIGTSEVYTDTQYF,TGTGCCATCGGGACTAGCGAGGTCTATACAGATACGCAGTATTTT
TRBV20-1,many,NA,TRBJ1-2,CSASREYGYTF,TGCAGTGCTAGCAGGGAATATGGCTACACCTTC
TRBV19,NA,NA,TRBJ1-3,CASSWRSNTGNTIYF,TGTGCCAGTAGTTGGAGATCGAACACTGGAAACACCATATATTTT
TRBV15,NA,NA,TRBJ1-1,CATSRDRQNTEAFF,TGTGCCACCAGCAGAGACAGGCAGAACACTGAAGCTTTCTTT
TRBV10-3,NA,NA,TRBJ1-5,CAISETQGHQETQHF,TGTGCCATCAGTGAGACGCAGGGACACCAAGAGACCCAGCATTTT
TRBV7-1,NA,TRBD1,TRBJ2-7,CASSSLDRGGEQYF,TGTGCCAGCAGCTCCCTTGACAGGGGTGGGGAGCAGTACTTC
TRBV12-3/TRBV12-4,NA,NA,TRBJ2-2,CASILSGATGELFF,TGTGCCAGCATCCTGAGTGGGGCCACCGGGGAGCTGTTTTTT
TRBV2,few,TRBD2,TRBJ2-2,CASSFGEGRELFF,TGTGCCAGCAGTTTCGGGGAGGGTAGGGAGCTGTTTTTT
TRBV12-5,many,NA,TRBJ2-6,CASGPNLRGANVLTF,TGTGCTAGTGGCCCAAATCTTCGAGGGGCCAACGTCCTGACTTTC
TRBV27,many,NA,TRBJ1-1,CASSLTGGAGTEAFF,TGTGCCAGCAGTTTAACCGGGGGTGCGGGCACTGAAGCTTTCTTT
TRBV14,NA,NA,TRBJ1-3,CASSPYRGPGNTIYF,TGTGCCAGCAGCCCTTACCGGGGGCCTGGAAACACCATATATTTT
TRBV5-1,NA,TRBD1,TRBJ1-6,CASSWTGSNSPLHF,TGCGCCAGCAGCTGGACAGGGAGCAATTCACCCCTCCACTTT
TRBV2,NA,NA,TRBJ1-1,CASRLLESQGEGDTEAFF,TGTGCCAGCAGGTTATTGGAAAGCCAAGGAGAGGGGGATACTGAAGCTTTCTTT
TRBV2,many,NA,TRBJ1-5,CTSRTGFMMPQHF,TGTACCAGCAGAACAGGGTTCATGATGCCCCAGCATTTT
TRBV7-9,NA,TRBD2,TRBJ2-5,CASSSTGGLAGGGYQETQYF,TGTGCCAGCAGCTCCACGGGAGGACTAGCGGGAGGAGGTTACCAAGAGACCCAGTACTTC
TRBV15,NA,NA,TRBJ1-5,CATSSLVSGRAQPQHF,TGTGCCACCAGCAGCTTAGTTTCCGGGAGGGCCCAGCCCCAGCATTTT
TRBV19,many,NA,TRBJ1-1,CASRTGMSTEAFF,TGTGCCAGTAGAACAGGGATGAGCACTGAAGCTTTCTTT
TRBV7-2,many,NA,TRBJ2-7,CASSLVRDEQYF,TGTGCCAGCAGCTTAGTCAGGGACGAGCAGTACTTC
TRBV6-5,once,TRBD1,TRBJ2-2,CASRFDRGPGNTGELFF,TGTGCCAGCAGATTCGACAGGGGGCCTGGAAACACCGGGGAGCTGTTTTTT
TRBV20-1,NA,TRBD1,TRBJ2-3,CSARGQGVSDTQYF,TGCAGTGCTAGAGGCCAGGGGGTCTCAGATACGCAGTATTTT
TRBV10-2,NA,TRBD1,TRBJ1-1,CASSDPRQGNTEAFF,TGCGCCAGCAGTGACCCGAGACAGGGTAACACTGAAGCTTTCTTT
TRBV24-1,few,TRBD2,TRBJ2-3,CATSGRAGSDTQYF,TGTGCCACTAGCGGGAGGGCCGGATCAGATACGCAGTATTTT
TRBV2,many,TRBD1,TRBJ2-7,CASEGQGAYEQYF,TGTGCCAGCGAAGGACAGGGAGCCTACGAGCAGTACTTC
TRBV20-1,many,TRBD2,TRBJ2-7,CSATGTNYEQYF,TGCAGTGCTACCGGGACTAACTACGAGCAGTACTTC
TRBV7-9,many,NA,TRBJ2-5,CASSGLALKTQYF,TGTGCCAGCAGCGGGCTAGCTTTGAAGACCCAGTACTTC
TRBV20-1,NA,TRBD1,TRBJ2-7,CSARTGDRMLHEQYF,TGCAGTGCTAGAACAGGGGACAGAATGCTACACGAGCAGTACTTC
TRBV11-2,many,TRBD1,TRBJ1-1,CASSLLRQGTTEAFF,TGTGCCAGCAGCTTACTCAGACAGGGAACCACTGAAGCTTTCTTT
TRBV7-9,NA,NA,TRBJ2-1,CASSADSGYNEQFF,TGTGCCAGCAGCGCCGACAGCGGGTACAATGAGCAGTTCTTC
TRBV6-5,many,TRBD1,TRBJ1-5,CASRLRDSSVQPQHF,TGTGCCAGCAGACTCCGGGACAGTAGCGTTCAGCCCCAGCATTTT
TRBV3-1,few,NA,TRBJ2-2,CASSQGTTGELFF,TGTGCCAGCAGCCAGGGAACGACCGGGGAGCTGTTTTTT
TRBV7-3,NA,NA,TRBJ2-7,CASSARDSYGQYF,TGTGCCAGCAGCGCACGTGACTCCTACGGGCAGTACTTC
TRBV7-3,NA,NA,TRBJ1-3,CASSLTNGNTIYF,TGTGCCAGCAGCTTAACGAACGGAAACACCATATATTTT